This T cell receptor (beta chain) is from a study of shared clonotypes between healthy human individuals. Whole-study results and caveats: In having few donors, the study represented limited genetic and exposure-history diversity.

This CDR3 contains 12 residues. From germline, CDR1 is SGHVS and CDR2 FQNEAQ. The method was immunoSEQ multiplex PCR; TCRdb's version includes in-frame clones alone and lacks a portion of them. The repertoire consists of hundreds of thousands of clones, with roughly 79% occurring once and the leading ten covering around 11%. Among the donors, all were Caucasian adults who lived in Nashville, Tennessee. Comment on this clone: Antigen specificity is unknown.

The rearrangement links TRBV7-8 to TRBJ2-5; a possible D gene is TRBD2 (6 bases). With the DNA end fitting TRBJ2-7 better, the J assignment may be wrong. Source material: PBMCs. The clonotype was recovered from a woman aged 40 to 55 in good health. Some clones in this sample may be carry-over from other donors' samples. The CDR3 spells CASSVGSYEQYF. The CDR3, as DNA: TGTGCCAGCAGCGTCGGGAGTTACGAGCAGTACTTC.